The source of this TCR beta chain is a study of neurological immune-mediated disorders. It was by 5'RACE with 10-nucleotide random UMIs that the cDNA was made. Per sequencing run, 15-18 subjects together gave over 160 million TCR-beta sequences. TCRdb itself ran the 5' RACE reads through MiXCR, one entry per CDR3 protein. In the table there are under 45,000 distinct CDR3 sequences, 20% to 25% of which are singletons. Germline V CDR1 and CDR2: DFQATT, SNEGSKA (reference sequence). This CDR3 has 15 residues. Trimming cost V 5 bases and J 2 bases, with 19 bases left between them. In this sample, this clonotype turned up once. The time point: technical triplicate 3.

This receptor was identified in a man aged 55 to 70 with HTLV-1-associated myelopathy (HAM/TSP). The sequencing input was PBMCs. The chain carries TRBV20-1 and TRBJ2-7; TRBD2 might be the D (6 bases). CDR3: CSARISLRDAYEQYF. CDR3 in DNA: TGCAGTGCTCGTATCTCCTTGCGGGACGCCTACGAGCAGTACTTC.